This T cell receptor (beta chain) came from a study of T cell responses to AZD1222 COVID-19 vaccine. Study-level background: Researchers grouped second doses given at about 4 or about 12 weeks into one pool. Study observations and caveats: Most donors were white British and more were female, and clonal diversity was possibly underestimated. Spike as a whole was targeted by vaccine-associated CD4 TCRs, dominant at 160-218 and 743-854. Breadth and depth of Spike-specific TCRs rose after two AZD1222 doses.

Remarks on this clone: Its antigen is unknown.

The germline V and J ends were trimmed by 4 bases and 5 bases, with 14 bases remaining between them. CDR1 is SEHNR and CDR2 is FQNEAQ in the germline V gene (reference sequence). The CDR3 contains 14 residues. Here immunoSEQ multiplex PCR was the method, and the copy in TCRdb shows in-frame clones only, minus some. Altogether 140,000 to 150,000 clones are present, about 92% being singletons, with the ten largest covering about 2.1%. The sample here was peripheral blood, taken on day 0 of AZD1222 vaccination. The sequence came from an adult in good health. The chain couples TRBV7-9 to TRBJ1-1; tentative D call: TRBD1 (6 bases). This chain's CDR3 is CASSSQQGGTEAFF. DNA for the CDR3: TGTGCCAGCAGCTCCCAACAGGGCGGAACTGAAGCTTTCTTT.